The 19 T cell receptor beta chains below were found in one sample sequenced in a study of T cell responses to AZD1222 COVID-19 vaccine. Clones were read by immunoSEQ multiplex PCR, and TCRdb kept only the in-frame ones, dropping some. Among around 130,000 clones, around nine tenths were seen once, and the ten largest hold under 3.5%. This specimen consisted of peripheral blood, obtained on day 0 of AZD1222 vaccination. The source of these receptors is an adult in good health.

This chain joins TRBV16 and TRBJ2-7; D remains unclear. The germline gives CDR1 KGHSY, CDR2 FQNENV. This CDR3 is built from 12 residues. Trimming removed 3 bases at V and 3 bases at J, with 6 bases between. The CDR3 DNA is TGTGCCAGCAGCCATGACGGCTACGAGCAGTACTTC. Its translation is CASSHDGYEQYF.

The rearrangement links TRBV9 to TRBJ2-6; either TRBD1 or TRBD2 may fit D (7 bases each). The CDR3 spans 17 residues. V shed 0 bases and J shed 3 bases, with 13 bases lying between them. Germline CDR1 and CDR2: SGDLS and YYNGEE. The CDR3: CASSVAGRGHGANVLTF. The DNA for the CDR3 is TGTGCCAGCAGCGTAGCTGGGAGGGGGCATGGGGCCAACGTCCTGACTTTC.

V gene TRBV2 combines with J gene TRBJ1-6; D unresolved. This CDR3 has 16 residues. The germline V and J ends were trimmed by 1 base and 7 bases, with 14 bases remaining between them. Germline V gene lookup returns CDR1 SNHLY and CDR2 FYNNEI. Here the CDR3 reads CASSEDSAIQNSPLHF. The DNA for the CDR3 is TGTGCCAGCAGTGAAGACTCGGCAATTCAGAATTCACCCCTCCACTTT.

The chain carries TRBV9 and TRBJ2-7, with TRBD2 matching over 7 bases. Germline-derived CDR1 and CDR2 are SGDLS and YYNGEE. Trimming at V came to 0 bases and at J to 2 bases, leaving 5 bases not matched to a gene. This CDR3 has 15 amino acids. The CDR3, as DNA: TGTGCCAGCAGCGTAGCTAGCGGCCAAACCTACGAGCAGTACTTC. Its translation is CASSVASGQTYEQYF.

The chain uses TRBV7-2 and TRBJ2-7, with TRBD2 identical over 12 bases. Germline assignment: CDR1 SGHTA and CDR2 FQGNSA. With V trimmed by 3 bases and J by 3 bases, 3 bases remained unmatched. This CDR3 spans 15 amino acids. The CDR3 nucleotides read TGTGCCAGCAGCTTCCTAGCGGGAGGGCACTACGAGCAGTACTTC. Protein: CASSFLAGGHYEQYF.

The chain joins TRBV14 to TRBJ2-7, with D hard to call. V shed 1 base and J shed 6 bases, with 10 bases lying between them. CDR1 and CDR2 from the germline V gene are SGHDN and FVKESK. The CDR3 spans 13 residues. The CDR3 here is CASSQVGRSEQYF. The CDR3 DNA reads TGTGCCAGCAGCCAAGTTGGGCGTTCCGAGCAGTACTTC.

The J gene is TRBJ1-3, the V gene TRBV5-1; no clear D. This CDR3 has 14 residues. Between the trimmed V and J ends, which lost 0 bases and 0 bases, there was a span of 4 bases. Germline V lookup: CDR1 SGHRS, CDR2 YFSETQ. CDR3 sequence: CASSLDDSGNTIYF. Written as DNA, the CDR3 is TGCGCCAGCAGCTTGGACGACTCTGGAAACACCATATATTTT. Complete variable domain (other parts from reference TRBV5-1 and TRBJ1-3): KAGVTQTPRYLIKTRGQQVTLSCSPISGHRSVSWYQQTPGQGLQFLFEYFSETQRNKGNFPGRFSGRQFSNSRSEMNVSTLELGDSALYLCASSLDDSGNTIYFGEGSWLTVV.

The chain links TRBV12-3 or TRBV12-4 to TRBJ1-2, with D possibly being TRBD1 (5 bases). V was trimmed by 6 bases and J by 4 bases, leaving 9 bases between them. The CDR3 is made up of 12 amino acids. Written as DNA, the CDR3 is TGTGCCAGCAGCCTGGACACCTATGGCTACACCTTC. Translated, it gives CASSLDTYGYTF.

The chain employs TRBV2 and TRBJ1-4; TRBD1 might be the D (6 bases). This CDR3 has 15 amino acids. Trimming stripped 6 bases from V and 17 bases from J, with 28 bases between. CDR1 and CDR2 from the germline V gene are SNHLY and FYNNEI. CDR3 sequence: CASRPDNGGSEARFF. In DNA form, the CDR3 reads TGTGCCAGCAGACCCGACAACGGGGGCTCCGAAGCACGCTTTTTT.

The chain employs TRBV30 and TRBJ2-3; a possible D gene is TRBD2 (6 bases). The V end lost 0 bases, the J end lost 8 bases, and 9 bases lay between the germline ends. The CDR3 consists of 12 residues. The germline gives CDR1 GTSNPN, CDR2 SVGIG (reference sequence). CDR3 loop: CAWSVGRGTQYF. The CDR3 coding sequence is TGTGCCTGGAGTGTGGGGCGGGGTACGCAGTATTTT.

V gene TRBV10-2 combines with J gene TRBJ1-2; unclear D gene. This CDR3 comprises 12 residues. CDR1 and CDR2 from the germline V gene are WSHSY and SAAADI. The V gene lost 0 bases and the J gene lost 9 bases, with 8 bases spanning the gap. CDR3 amino acids: CASSESLLSYTF. The CDR3 DNA follows: TGCGCCAGCAGTGAGTCTCTCTTGAGCTACACCTTC.

The chain links TRBV27 to TRBJ1-1; TRBD1 is a possible D gene (6 bases). The CDR3 has 15 amino acids. Trimming cost V 5 bases and J 4 bases, with 17 bases left between them. Germline-derived CDR1 and CDR2 are MNHEY and SMNVEV (reference sequence). CDR3 residues: CASSPPRTVGTEAFF. The CDR3 nucleotides read TGTGCCAGCAGTCCACCACGGACAGTCGGCACTGAAGCTTTCTTT.

The V and J genes are TRBV25-1 and TRBJ1-1; D gene unclear. CDR3 length equals 14 residues. Trimming removed 2 bases from V and 9 bases from J, with 16 bases in between. CDR1 is MGHDK and CDR2 is SYGVNS in the germline V gene. CDR3 nucleotide sequence: TGTGCCAGCAGTGAACAGACATTCGGGAGTAAAGCTTTCTTT. Protein: CASSEQTFGSKAFF.

This rearrangement joins TRBV21-1 to TRBJ1-6; the table's D call, TRBD1, has no DNA check behind it. TRBV21-1 is designated a pseudogene. The CDR3 is 22 amino acids. CDR3 nucleotides: TGTGCCAGCAGCAAAGTCGCCACTGGTGGAACAGGGGACTGCAACTATAATTCACCCCTCCACTTT. This encodes CASSKVATGGTGDCNYNSPLHF.

This sequence joins TRBV19 and TRBJ1-6, with no clear D. The CDR3 length is 14 residues. In germline, CDR1 is LNHDA, CDR2 SQIVND (reference sequence). Between the trimmed V and J ends, which lost 3 bases and 7 bases, there was a span of 10 bases. This CDR3 is CASSIHAWNSPLHF. CDR3 in DNA: TGTGCCAGTAGTATCCACGCGTGGAATTCACCCCTCCACTTT.

This chain links TRBV5-1 with TRBJ1-1; D unclear. The CDR3 runs to 13 residues. V lost 4 bases to trimming and J lost 1 base, with 8 bases between them. Looked up from germline, CDR1 is SGHRS and CDR2 is YFSETQ. For the CDR3, the DNA is TGCGCCAGCAGCCTCATTTCGAACACTGAAGCTTTCTTT. Translated: CASSLISNTEAFF.

The V and J genes are TRBV7-9 and TRBJ1-2; 7 bases line up with TRBD1. The junction had 10 bases not matched to a gene; V was cut back by 6 bases and J by 0 bases. CDR1 and CDR2 (germline): SEHNR, FQNEAQ (reference sequence). The length of the CDR3 is 16 residues. CDR3 residues: CASSGLTGLANYGYTF. The CDR3 nucleotides read TGTGCCAGCAGTGGGTTGACAGGGTTAGCTAACTATGGCTACACCTTC. The complete variable domain, with remaining parts taken from reference TRBV7-9 and TRBJ1-2, reads DTGVSQNPRHKITKRGQNVTFRCDPISEHNRLYWYRQTLGQGPEFLTYFQNEAQLEKSRLLSDRFSAERPKGSFSTLEIQRTEQGDSAMYLCASSGLTGLANYGYTFGSGTRLTVV.

The CDR3 DNA reads as TGTGCCAGCAGCCGGACCGGGACACAGTCCTACGAGCAGTACTTC. Encoded protein: CASSRTGTQSYEQYF. This chain connects TRBV7-2 to TRBJ2-7, with D possibly matching TRBD1 (6 bases). Trimming stripped 5 bases from V and 1 base from J, with 15 bases between. Germline lookup yields CDR1 SGHTA and CDR2 FQGNSA. CDR3 size: 15 residues.

The rearrangement links TRBV3-1 (or the pseudogene TRBV3-2) to TRBJ1-4; D gene unclear. The V and J ends lost 4 bases and 1 base respectively, with 10 bases between them. Germline assignment: CDR1 LGHDT and CDR2 YNNKEL (reference sequence). The CDR3 extends over 15 amino acids. CDR3 in DNA: TGTGCCAGCAGCCCGAAATGGGTAACTAATGAAAAACTGTTTTTT. Residues: CASSPKWVTNEKLFF.